The 22 T cell receptor beta chains presented below share a single source sample, sequenced in a study of regulatory T cells in long-lasting Graves disease. In building TCR beta libraries, iRepertoire HTBI primers were used together with Arm-PCR of CDR3 regions. Each CDR3 protein is one row after TCRdb ran MiXCR on the multiplex PCR reads. The sample records about 400,000 distinct CDR3 sequences, about 20% being singletons. Time point: persistent/refractory GD, antithyroid drugs over 5 years with positive TRAb. PBMC-derived RNA was used for the TCR library. The starting material was peripheral blood mononuclear cells (PBMCs), obtained when the disease was refractory, from a patient treated with antithyroid drugs. The receptors were sampled from a female donor with Graves disease.

V gene TRBV7-2 combines with J gene TRBJ2-2; no reliable D call. V was cut by 4 bases and J by 0 bases, with 12 bases left in between. CDR1 is SGHTA, CDR2 FQGNSA, per germline. This CDR3 spans 16 amino acids. CDR3 loop: CASSSQIEPNTGELFF. The CDR3 DNA sequence: TGTGCCAGCAGCTCGCAGATAGAACCGAACACCGGGGAGCTGTTTTTT.

With respect to this clonotype: At one boundary the junction diverges from the germline segment, which might be a read error. The chain couples TRBV7-6 to TRBJ2-5; weak D call: TRBD2 (5 bases). The CDR3 loop spans 15 amino acids. CDR1 and CDR2 from the germline V gene are SGHVS and FNYEAQ. The CDR3 DNA reads TGTGCCAGCAGCACGACGAGGGAGATGGAAGAGGCCCAGTACTTC. This encodes CASSTTREMEEAQYF.

This clonotype was recorded many times. The chain couples TRBV6-1 to TRBJ2-7, with 9 bases that match TRBD2. Losses at the gene ends were 7 bases for V and 3 bases for J; bases not matched to a gene: 10. Germline V gene lookup returns CDR1 MNHNS and CDR2 SASEGT. This CDR3 is 15 amino acids long. The CDR3 region has the DNA TGTGCCAGCACCTCGCGCGGGACTAGCATCTACGAGCAGTACTTC. This translates into CASTSRGTSIYEQYF.

This clonotype was recorded many times. This sequence joins TRBV2 and TRBJ1-1; D may be TRBD1 (5 bases). V lost 4 bases and J lost 3, with 18 bases in between. This CDR3 has 16 residues. The germline V gene has CDR1 SNHLY and CDR2 FYNNEI. CDR3 loop: CASSAPGDAADTEAFF. CDR3 in DNA: TGTGCCAGCAGTGCACCGGGGGACGCCGCCGACACTGAAGCTTTCTTT.

This clonotype has a handful of counts. This CDR3 is CSAPGPVVYEQYF. CDR3 nucleotide sequence: TGCAGTGCACCCGGACCAGTCGTCTACGAGCAGTACTTC. The chain combines TRBV20-1 with TRBJ2-7; D is unresolved. The CDR3 loop spans 13 amino acids. V was cut by 6 bases and J by 3 bases, with 15 bases left in between. Germline V gene data show CDR1 as DFQATT and CDR2 as SNEGSKA (reference sequence).

This clonotype was seen many times. This chain links TRBV28 with TRBJ2-5; the D call may be TRBD1 or TRBD2 (5 bases each). There are 14 residues in the CDR3. V gave up 7 bases and J gave up 5 bases, with 17 bases separating them. Germline-derived CDR1 and CDR2 are MDHEN and SYDVKM. CDR3 nucleotide sequence: TGTGCCAGCACCCCTGGGGGAGTTGAGGAGACCCAGTACTTC. This sequence encodes CASTPGGVEETQYF.

As regards this clonotype: This may be a read error: a much more frequent sequence differs by one nucleotide. Without the conserved terminal phenylalanine or tryptophan, this CDR3 likely stems from a read error. This chain links TRBV2 with TRBJ2-7, with a weak D call TRBD2 (6 bases). This CDR3 is 13 amino acids long. The V gene lost 6 bases and the J gene lost 2 bases, with 11 bases spanning the gap. Germline CDR1 SNHLY, CDR2 FYNNEI. CDR3 nucleotides: TGTGCCAGCAGGACGGGAGACACCTACGAGCAGTACCTC. Translated, it gives CASRTGDTYEQYL.

This clonotype was seen repeatedly, ten times or more. The J gene is TRBJ2-7, the V gene TRBV6-1, with 9 nucleotides matching TRBD2. The CDR3 is 16 residues long. Per the germline V gene, CDR1 is MNHNS and CDR2 is SASEGT. J was trimmed by 3 bases and V by 5 bases; bases with no gene match: 11. Here the CDR3 DNA reads TGTGCCAGCAGTAACCGACCGGGACTAGCAGTCTACGAGCAGTACTTC. This sequence encodes CASSNRPGLAVYEQYF.

This sequence joins TRBV5-5 and TRBJ1-6; 8 nucleotides align to TRBD1. Germline values: CDR1 SGHKS, CDR2 YYEKEE (reference sequence). V was clipped by 0 bases and J by 9 bases; unmatched bases: 5. There are 15 residues in the CDR3. This CDR3 reads CASSLVGQAVSPLHF. In DNA, the CDR3 is TGTGCCAGCAGCTTGGTGGGACAGGCGGTTTCACCCCTCCACTTT.

The genes are TRBV19 and TRBJ1-1; 8 nucleotides match TRBD1. V lost 3 bases and J lost 4; bases outside the gene matches: 4. This CDR3 comprises 14 residues. Looked up from germline, CDR1 is LNHDA and CDR2 is SQIVND (reference sequence). The CDR3 DNA sequence: TGTGCCAGTAGTATCGAAACAGGGGGCACTGAAGCTTTCTTT. Translated, it gives CASSIETGGTEAFF.

This clonotype was detected ten times or more. The rearrangement links TRBV28 to TRBJ2-7; TRBD2 matches 13 bases. Trimming at V came to 6 bases and at J to 9 bases, leaving 14 bases not matched to a gene. This CDR3 spans 16 amino acids. Germline-derived CDR1 and CDR2 are MDHEN and SYDVKM. CDR3 region: CASSLGTSGMGPGQYF. The CDR3 DNA is TGTGCCAGCAGCTTGGGGACTAGCGGGATGGGGCCAGGGCAGTACTTC.

The table lists this clonotype with many counts. The chain joins TRBV7-2 to TRBJ2-7, with unresolved D. Germline CDR1 SGHTA, CDR2 FQGNSA. The CDR3 sequence is 15 residues long. Trimming took off 1 base at V and 1 base at J, with 11 bases between the two ends. The CDR3 region has the DNA TGTGCCAGCAGCTTAGAGGGTAGCCGATCCTACGAGCAGTACTTC. Translating it yields CASSLEGSRSYEQYF.

V usage is TRBV6-1 and J usage is TRBJ2-1, with D perhaps assigned TRBD1 or TRBD2 (5 bases each). Trimming cost V 5 bases and J 4 bases, with 18 bases left between them. Germline loops: CDR1 MNHNS, CDR2 SASEGT. The length of the CDR3 is 16 residues. CDR3 nucleotide sequence: TGTGCCAGCAGTCCTGGGAGACAGCAAGCGTACAATGAGCAGTTCTTC. The encoded protein is CASSPGRQQAYNEQFF.

This clonotype was counted at least ten times. This chain links TRBV11-2 with TRBJ1-6; D remains ambiguous. Per the germline V gene, CDR1 is SGHAT and CDR2 is FQNNGV. V lost 1 base to trimming and J lost 7 bases, with 11 bases between them. CDR3 length: 15 residues. For the CDR3, the DNA is TGTGCCAGCAGCTTAGCGGGTCCCGTCAATTCACCCCTCCACTTT. This translates into CASSLAGPVNSPLHF.

The chain has TRBV9 and TRBJ2-5; D is unresolved. CDR1 and CDR2 (germline): SGDLS, YYNGEE. The CDR3 contains 14 residues. Trimming stripped 4 bases from V and 2 bases from J, with 12 bases between. The CDR3 is CASSPRLYQETQYF. CDR3 nucleotides: TGTGCCAGCAGCCCCCGTCTATATCAAGAGACCCAGTACTTC.

The chain recombines TRBV28 with TRBJ2-3; D is ambiguous. Germline lookup yields CDR1 MDHEN and CDR2 SYDVKM. The CDR3 loop spans 12 amino acids. V dropped 4 bases and J dropped 6 bases, with 8 bases sitting between them. The CDR3 DNA is TGTGCCAGCAGTTGGATGCGGGATACGCAGTATTTT. This sequence encodes CASSWMRDTQYF.

At least ten counts were recorded for this clonotype. V usage is TRBV11-2 and J usage is TRBJ2-2; 8 bases fit TRBD1. The CDR3 is 15 residues long. The germline V gene has CDR1 SGHAT and CDR2 FQNNGV. With V trimmed by 7 bases and J by 4 bases, 8 bases remained unmatched. CDR3: CASIDLGQGTGELFF. CDR3 DNA: TGTGCCAGCATCGATTTAGGACAGGGCACCGGGGAGCTGTTTTTT.

This clonotype was found many times. The chain couples TRBV6-1 to TRBJ2-7; D possibly corresponds to TRBD2 (5 bases). Trimming left V 2 bases short and J 6 bases short, with 14 bases between. The germline gives CDR1 MNHNS, CDR2 SASEGT. The CDR3 runs to 14 residues. CDR3 in DNA: TGTGCCAGCAGTGAACGAGGACTTTATTTCGAGCAGTACTTC. As protein: CASSERGLYFEQYF.

This clonotype was counted many times. The chain carries TRBV30 and TRBJ1-6; D might be TRBD1 (6 bases). The V and J ends lost 8 bases and 7 bases respectively, with 15 bases between them. Per germline, CDR1 GTSNPN and CDR2 SVGIG (reference sequence). The CDR3 covers 13 residues. The CDR3, as DNA: TGTGCCCGCCGGGACACCATGAATTCACCCCTCCACTTT. Protein: CARRDTMNSPLHF.

This clonotype was detected only a few times. The CDR3 bases are TGTGCCACCAGCAGAGTGGGGGGAGCCTACGAGCAGTACTTC. It codes for CATSRVGGAYEQYF. The chain is built from TRBV15 and TRBJ2-7, with TRBD2 as a possible D gene (6 bases). V lost 1 base and J lost 2, with 9 bases in between. The CDR3 runs to 14 residues. CDR1 and CDR2 from the germline V gene are LNHNV and YYDKDF (reference sequence).

V is TRBV3-1 and J is TRBJ1-1; TRBD1 matches 8 bases. V lost 6 bases and J lost 3; bases outside the gene matches: 6. The CDR3 consists of 14 residues. Germline loops: CDR1 LGHDT, CDR2 YNNKEL (reference sequence). The CDR3 loop reads CASRRTGLDTEAFF. CDR3 DNA sequence: TGTGCCAGCAGGAGGACAGGGCTTGACACTGAAGCTTTCTTT.

The CDR3 protein is CAWTRRGVLNTEAFF. The CDR3 region has the DNA TGTGCCTGGACTCGACGGGGGGTATTGAACACTGAAGCTTTCTTT. The rearrangement links TRBV30 to TRBJ1-1; weak D call: TRBD1 (5 bases). Trimming cost V 4 bases and J 0 bases, with 15 bases left between them. Germline V gene sequence: CDR1 GTSNPN, CDR2 SVGIG (reference sequence). CDR3 length equals 15 residues.